This TCR beta chain was recovered during a study of blood T cell repertoires in COVID-19. CDR1 MNHEY and CDR2 SVGAGI come from the germline V gene. The length of the CDR3 is 15 residues. J lost 1 base, V lost 6 bases, and 0 bases had no gene match. Sequencing used immunoSEQ multiplex PCR; TCRdb keeps in-frame clones, though not all of them. The sample has about 500,000 clones, approximately 92% seen once. Input material: peripheral blood. This clonotype originated in a man aged 18 to 35 with COVID-19, enrolled during active disease. The chain carries TRBV6-5 and TRBJ2-2; 12 bases match TRBD2. The CDR3 protein is CASRGLAGNTGELFF. The DNA for the CDR3 is TGTGCCAGCAGGGGACTAGCGGGGAACACCGGGGAGCTGTTTTTT.